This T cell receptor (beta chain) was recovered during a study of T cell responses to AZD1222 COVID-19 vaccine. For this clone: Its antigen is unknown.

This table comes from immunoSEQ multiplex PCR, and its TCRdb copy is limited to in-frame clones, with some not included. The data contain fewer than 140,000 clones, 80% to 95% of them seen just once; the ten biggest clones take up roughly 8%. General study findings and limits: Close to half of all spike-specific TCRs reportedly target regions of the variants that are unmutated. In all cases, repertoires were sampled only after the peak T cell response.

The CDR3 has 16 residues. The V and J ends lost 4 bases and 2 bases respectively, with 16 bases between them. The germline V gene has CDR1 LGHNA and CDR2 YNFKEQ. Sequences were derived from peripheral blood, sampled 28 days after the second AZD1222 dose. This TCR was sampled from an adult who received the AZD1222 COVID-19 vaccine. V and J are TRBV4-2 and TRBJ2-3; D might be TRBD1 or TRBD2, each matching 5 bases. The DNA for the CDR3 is TGTGCCAGCAGCCTAAGGGGTCAGGGACCCACAGATACGCAGTATTTT. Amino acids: CASSLRGQGPTDTQYF.